Reported below is one TCR beta chain. Trimming cost V 3 bases and J 5 bases, with 17 bases left between them. Germline V CDR1 and CDR2: LNHDA, SQIVND (reference sequence). The CDR3 is 16 residues long. Methods used by the authors: Nucleated cell number was recorded as an estimate derived from reference gene primer amplification. Assay used: immunoSEQ multiplex PCR; TCRdb lists only in-frame clones, some missing. The D gene and trimming were derived from the DNA, and the V and J assignments and clone size from that table. The sample contains fewer than 80,000 clones, roughly four fifths of which appear only once. This sample was included in a study of blood T cell repertoires in COVID-19. Study details: PBMCs, B-cell-depleted T cells, or T cells provided the cDNA or gDNA that made up the material.

This clonotype originated in a human donor in a cohort sampled during active COVID-19. The chain has TRBV19 and TRBJ1-5; D might be TRBD1 (5 bases). Sequences were obtained from peripheral blood. The CDR3 nucleotides are TGTGCCAGTAGTATTCTTAGGGACTCTTATTATCAGCCCCAGCATTTT. Translated: CASSILRDSYYQPQHF.